This TCR beta chain was recorded in a study of blood T cell repertoires in COVID-19. The overall study: Acute-phase and convalescent COVID-19 samples originated in the United States, Italy and Spain.

This clone came up a few times. Trimming took off 8 bases at V and 3 bases at J, with 20 bases between the two ends. The CDR3 contains 16 residues. CDR1 is SNHLY, CDR2 FYNNEI, per germline. Original data processing: Reference gene primers were amplified, and this amplification served to estimate nucleated cell counts. The data were produced by immunoSEQ multiplex PCR, yet TCRdb's version contains in-frame clones alone and is incomplete. Clonal size and the V and J genes are those of that table, whereas D and trimming came from the DNA. Here the sample spans roughly 300,000 clones, 70% to 90% being singletons.

The sequence came from a man aged 18 to 35 who had recovered from COVID-19. The chain employs TRBV2 and TRBJ2-1; possibly TRBD2 for D (6 bases). The sequenced sample was peripheral blood. The CDR3 region is CASGGEGLSVYNEQFF. CDR3 in DNA: TGTGCCAGCGGCGGAGAGGGACTCTCCGTCTACAATGAGCAGTTCTTC.